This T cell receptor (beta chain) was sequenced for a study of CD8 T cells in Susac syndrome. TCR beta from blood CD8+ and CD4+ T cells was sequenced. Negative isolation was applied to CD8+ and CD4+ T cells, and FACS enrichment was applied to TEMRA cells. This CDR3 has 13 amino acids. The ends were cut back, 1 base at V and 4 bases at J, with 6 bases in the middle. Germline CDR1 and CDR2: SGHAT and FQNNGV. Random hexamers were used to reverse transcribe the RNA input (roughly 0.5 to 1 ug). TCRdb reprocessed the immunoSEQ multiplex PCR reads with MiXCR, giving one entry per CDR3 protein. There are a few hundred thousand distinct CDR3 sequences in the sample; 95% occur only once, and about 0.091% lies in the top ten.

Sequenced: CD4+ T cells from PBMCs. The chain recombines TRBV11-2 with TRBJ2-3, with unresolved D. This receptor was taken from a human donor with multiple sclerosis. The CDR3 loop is CASSLVWSDTQYF. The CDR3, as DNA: TGTGCCAGCAGCTTAGTCTGGTCAGATACGCAGTATTTT.